The 24 T cell receptor beta chains reported below all come from one sample, sequenced in a study of T cells expressing NK-cell markers. TCRdb reprocessed the 5' RACE reads and reports one entry per CDR3 protein, with no DNA. Its table lists some 440,000 distinct CDR3 sequences. The specimen was blood T cells: a sorted CD56 or NKG2C T cell subset, CD4+ or CD8+ T cells, or bulk PBMC T cells (not recorded which). The receptors were sampled from a woman aged 45-65 years in good health.

The CDR3 here is CASSAWDSPYNEQFF. V usage is TRBV27 and J usage is TRBJ2-1; TCRdb selects TRBD1, and the lack of DNA leaves this call unchecked. The length of the CDR3 is 15 residues. Germline V gives CDR1 MNHEY, CDR2 SMNVEV (reference sequence).

The rearrangement uses TRBV6-5 and TRBJ2-1; as DNA is missing, the TRBD1 call by TCRdb cannot be tested. CDR3 size: 15 residues. The V gene's germline CDR1 is MNHEY and CDR2 SVGAGI. CDR3: CASSPPSFSYNEQFF.

The V gene is TRBV29-1, the J gene TRBJ1-2. The CDR3 is 16 residues long. Germline CDR1 and CDR2: SQVTM and ANQGSEA. CDR3 residues: CSVEDLKGTLVRGYTF.

The rearrangement uses TRBV29-1 and TRBJ2-5; TCRdb names TRBD1, which stays unverified in the absence of DNA. The length of the CDR3 is 15 residues. Germline-derived CDR1 and CDR2 are SQVTM and ANQGSEA. CDR3 in amino acids: CSGRRGQFAQETQYF. The entire variable domain, with the rest obtained from reference TRBV29-1 and TRBJ2-5, is as follows: SAVISQKPSRDICQRGTSLTIQCQVDSQVTMMFWYRQQPGQSLTLIATANQGSEATYESGFVIDKFPISRPNLTFSTLTVSNMSPEDSSIYLCSGRRGQFAQETQYFGPGTRLLVL.

V usage is TRBV2 and J usage is TRBJ1-4; TCRdb names TRBD1, which stays unverified in the absence of DNA. This CDR3 has 15 amino acids. In germline, CDR1 is SNHLY, CDR2 FYNNEI. CDR3 region: CASSEMRGEREKLFF.

J is TRBJ1-1 and V is TRBV5-4; TCRdb names TRBD1, which stays unverified in the absence of DNA. Germline CDR1 reads SGHNT; CDR2 reads YYREEE (reference sequence). The CDR3 has 16 residues. The CDR3 is CASSLDPQVMNTEAFF.

The chain is built from TRBV29-1 and TRBJ2-2; lacking DNA, the TRBD1 call made by TCRdb goes unchecked. The CDR3 spans 14 residues. CDR1 and CDR2 (germline): SQVTM, ANQGSEA. CDR3: CSVRGPMNTGELFF.

V gene TRBV4-1 combines with J gene TRBJ2-4. The CDR3 is made up of 16 amino acids. Per germline, CDR1 MGHRA and CDR2 YSYEKL. The CDR3 sequence: CASSQVQGLTKNIQYF.

The rearrangement joins TRBV5-1 to TRBJ2-1; TCRdb's D call of TRBD2 is untestable without DNA. The CDR3 extends over 15 amino acids. Germline CDR1 reads SGHRS; CDR2 reads YFSETQ. The CDR3 reads CASSWIQREGLEQFF.

V and J are TRBV12-3 or TRBV12-4 and TRBJ2-7. The CDR3 extends over 12 amino acids. CDR3: CASSRLTYEQYF.

The CDR3 loop is CATRTRQGAFEKLFF. The chain joins TRBV15 to TRBJ1-4; as DNA is missing, the TRBD1 call by TCRdb cannot be tested. Germline V CDR1 and CDR2: LNHNV, YYDKDF (reference sequence). The CDR3 extends over 15 amino acids.

CDR3 sequence reads: CASRVGQVSNQPQHF. The rearrangement uses TRBV6-1 and TRBJ1-5; TCRdb calls TRBD1, which cannot be checked without DNA. This CDR3 comprises 15 residues. Per germline, CDR1 MNHNS and CDR2 SASEGT.

V is TRBV20-1 and J is TRBJ1-2; the TRBD1 assignment by TCRdb is unverifiable without DNA. The CDR3 length is 14 residues. Germline values: CDR1 DFQATT, CDR2 SNEGSKA (reference sequence). CDR3 sequence reads: CSVTSMVGIGGYTF.

The chain links TRBV10-2 to TRBJ2-1; with no DNA, the TCRdb D assignment of TRBD2 cannot be verified. The germline V gene has CDR1 WSHSY and CDR2 SAAADI. This CDR3 has 17 residues. CDR3 sequence: CASSEWGVGTRDNEQFF.

The chain joins TRBV20-1 to TRBJ2-4. Germline V lookup: CDR1 DFQATT, CDR2 SNEGSKA (reference sequence). The CDR3 contains 13 residues. The CDR3 region is CSARHSRRNIQYF.

J is TRBJ2-1 and V is TRBV4-1. In germline, CDR1 is MGHRA, CDR2 YSYEKL. The CDR3 runs 13 residues. The CDR3: CASSQAKGEEQFF.

The chain links TRBV2 to TRBJ2-3. The CDR3 spans 15 residues. CDR1 is SNHLY and CDR2 is FYNNEI in the germline V gene. CDR3 amino acids: CASVRRKTLTDTQYF.

The chain couples TRBV6-1 to TRBJ1-1. CDR1 is MNHNS, CDR2 SASEGT, per germline. The CDR3 is 11 residues long. The CDR3 reads CATWRGTEAFF.

This chain uses TRBV16 with TRBJ1-3. CDR3 length equals 13 residues. Looked up from germline, CDR1 is KGHSY and CDR2 is FQNENV. The CDR3: CASSRGNGNTIYF.

The chain combines TRBV29-1 with TRBJ2-7; TCRdb's assignment of TRBD1 cannot be checked, as there is no DNA. In germline, CDR1 is SQVTM, CDR2 ANQGSEA. This CDR3 contains 12 residues. CDR3 amino acids: CSVGQLGYEQYF.

The V call is TRBV24-1, the J call TRBJ2-6. There are 13 residues in the CDR3. Germline-derived CDR1 and CDR2 are KGHDR and SFDVKD. CDR3 residues: CATRESGANVLTF.

This rearrangement joins TRBV12-3 or TRBV12-4 to TRBJ1-1; TCRdb calls TRBD1, which cannot be checked without DNA. CDR3 size: 14 residues. The CDR3 sequence: CASSPGQGWTEVFF.

The chain carries TRBV7-9 and TRBJ2-2; TCRdb picks TRBD1, but there is no DNA to check that call. CDR3 length equals 16 residues. From germline, CDR1 is SEHNR and CDR2 FQNEAQ (reference sequence). This CDR3 is CASSPLKGPDTGELFF.

The rearrangement joins TRBV20-1 to TRBJ2-5; TCRdb calls TRBD2, which cannot be checked without DNA. Germline CDR1 DFQATT, CDR2 SNEGSKA (reference sequence). The CDR3 runs to 11 residues. CDR3 loop: CSAATPETQYF.